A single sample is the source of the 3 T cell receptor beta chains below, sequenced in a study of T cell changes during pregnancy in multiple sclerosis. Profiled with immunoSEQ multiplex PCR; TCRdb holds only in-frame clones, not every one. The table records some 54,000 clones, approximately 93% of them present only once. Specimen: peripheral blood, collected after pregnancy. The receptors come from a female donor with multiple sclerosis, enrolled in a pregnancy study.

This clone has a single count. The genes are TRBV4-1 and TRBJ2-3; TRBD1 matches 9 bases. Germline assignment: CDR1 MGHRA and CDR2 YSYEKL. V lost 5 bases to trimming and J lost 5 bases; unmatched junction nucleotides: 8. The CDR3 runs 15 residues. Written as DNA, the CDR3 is TGCGCCAGCAGCTTAACAGGGGGCTTGGGAGATACGCAGTATTTT. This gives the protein CASSLTGGLGDTQYF.

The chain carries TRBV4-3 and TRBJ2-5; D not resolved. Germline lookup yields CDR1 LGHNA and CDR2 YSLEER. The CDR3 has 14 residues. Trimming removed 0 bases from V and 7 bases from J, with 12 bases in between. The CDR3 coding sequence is TGCGCCAGCAGCCAAGATGAGCGACTCACGACCCAGTACTTC. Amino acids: CASSQDERLTTQYF.

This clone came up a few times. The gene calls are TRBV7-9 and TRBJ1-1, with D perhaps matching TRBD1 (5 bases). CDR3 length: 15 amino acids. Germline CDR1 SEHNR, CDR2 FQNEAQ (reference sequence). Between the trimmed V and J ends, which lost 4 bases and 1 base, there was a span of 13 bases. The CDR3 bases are TGTGCCAGCAGCTCCGAGACAGCCCCGAACACTGAAGCTTTCTTT. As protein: CASSSETAPNTEAFF.